This passage covers 11 T cell receptor beta chains from one sample sequenced in a study of T cell responses to AZD1222 COVID-19 vaccine (dated by TCRdb to about 2021). The library was prepared using the immunoSEQ multiplex PCR assay. Here the immuneACCESS table is served through TCRdb, limited to in-frame sequences with V and J called. Missing clones are a known gap in these copies; in checked studies unresolved V genes cover under half, and the rest lacks a known reason. The sample table shows approximately 160,000 clones, and around 89% are seen once. The ten largest account for approximately 2.3% of the sample. The time point tag for this specimen amounts to: baseline before first vaccination. The material sequenced was peripheral blood, taken on day 0 of AZD1222 vaccination. These TCRs come from an adult in good health.

The chain carries TRBV19 and TRBJ2-2, with D possibly called TRBD1 or TRBD2 (6 bases each). The CDR3 sequence is 16 residues long. CDR1 and CDR2 from the germline V gene are LNHDA and SQIVND (reference sequence). Trimming cost V 1 base and J 2 bases, with 11 bases left between them. The CDR3 protein is CASSIVRGANTGELFF. The DNA for the CDR3 is TGTGCCAGTAGTATAGTAAGGGGGGCTAACACCGGGGAGCTGTTTTTT.

This rearrangement joins TRBV7-9 to TRBJ2-7; 10 positions agree with TRBD2. This CDR3 region has 16 residues. J gave up 4 bases and V 1 base, and 7 bases lay outside the gene matches. In germline, CDR1 is SEHNR, CDR2 FQNEAQ (reference sequence). CDR3 DNA: TGTGCCAGCAGCTTAGAAGGCGGACTAGCGGCTTACGAGCAGTACTTC. Residues: CASSLEGGLAAYEQYF.

The chain is built from TRBV4-1 and TRBJ1-1; D remains ambiguous. The CDR3 is made up of 15 amino acids. Per the germline V gene, CDR1 is MGHRA and CDR2 is YSYEKL. Trimming shortened V by 4 bases and J by 0 bases, and 12 bases separated the two germline ends. The CDR3 DNA sequence: TGCGCCAGCAGCCTCAGGACGGTATTGAACACTGAAGCTTTCTTT. Its translation is CASSLRTVLNTEAFF.

The chain couples TRBV5-1 to TRBJ2-3; the match to TRBD2 covers 9 bases. J lost 3 bases, V lost 0 bases, and 11 bases had no gene match. Per the germline V gene, CDR1 is SGHRS and CDR2 is YFSETQ. The CDR3 runs 18 residues. In DNA, the CDR3 is TGCGCCAGCAGCTTGGGTGGTGGCGGGAGGGCCGGAACAGATACGCAGTATTTT. It encodes CASSLGGGGRAGTDTQYF.

The chain's CDR3 is CASSSGGSDSPLHF. For the CDR3, the DNA is TGTGCCAGCAGCTCAGGGGGCTCGGATTCACCCCTCCACTTT. This rearrangement joins TRBV7-9 to TRBJ1-6, with 8 bases lining up with TRBD1. Germline CDR1 reads SEHNR; CDR2 reads FQNEAQ (reference sequence). The CDR3 is 14 residues long. V shed 4 bases and J 8 bases; nucleotides not matched to a gene: 4.

This chain connects TRBV7-9 to TRBJ1-1, with D uncertain. Trimming took off 4 bases at V and 8 bases at J, with 11 bases between the two ends. The germline CDR1 and CDR2 sequences are SEHNR and FQNEAQ (reference sequence). The CDR3 consists of 12 residues. CDR3 DNA sequence: TGTGCCAGCAGCTCGCCGAACGGGGAAGCTTTCTTT. It codes for CASSSPNGEAFF.

The V gene is TRBV12-3 or TRBV12-4, the J gene TRBJ2-7; no firm D call. This CDR3 is 12 amino acids long. Trimming removed 5 bases at V and 10 bases at J, with 15 bases between. The CDR3 region is CASSPGLPRQYF. The CDR3 bases are TGTGCCAGCAGTCCCGGGCTGCCTCGTCAGTACTTC.

V is TRBV15 and J is TRBJ1-6; D uncertain. The CDR3 contains 14 residues. Trimming left V 0 bases short and J 6 bases short, with 6 bases between. CDR1 is LNHNV and CDR2 is YYDKDF in the germline V gene (reference sequence). In DNA form, the CDR3 reads TGTGCCACCAGCAGAGATGTTCTTAATTCACCCCTCCACTTT. It translates to CATSRDVLNSPLHF.

CDR3 sequence (DNA): TGTGCCAGCAGCGTAGCTGGCAGAGACTACGAGCAGTACTTC. Residues: CASSVAGRDYEQYF. J is TRBJ2-7 and V is TRBV9; D gene unclear. The V and J ends lost 0 bases and 3 bases respectively, with 10 bases between them. Germline V gene data show CDR1 as SGDLS and CDR2 as YYNGEE. CDR3 length: 14 residues.

The rearrangement uses TRBV19 and TRBJ2-6; no definite D call. CDR1 and CDR2 (germline): LNHDA, SQIVND (reference sequence). This CDR3 has 14 amino acids. Trimming stripped 2 bases from V and 0 bases from J, with 2 bases between. The CDR3 loop is CASSITSGANVLTF. The CDR3 bases are TGTGCCAGTAGTATAACCTCTGGGGCCAACGTCCTGACTTTC.

The V and J genes are TRBV4-2 and TRBJ1-1; tentatively, D is TRBD1 (5 bases). V shed 5 bases and J shed 2 bases, with 18 bases lying between them. The CDR3 totals 16 residues. CDR1 is LGHNA, CDR2 YNFKEQ, per germline. CDR3 sequence: CASSNSLPGANTEAFF. The CDR3 DNA reads TGTGCCAGCAGCAACAGCTTACCCGGGGCCAACACTGAAGCTTTCTTT.